A selection of T cell receptor beta chains follows, all from one sample in a study of control samples from healthy donors and cancer patients. Produced via immunoSEQ multiplex PCR; TCRdb's table is partial and in-frame only. The table lists 70,000 to 95,000 clones, 93% of them singletons. Specimen: PBMCs. The receptors stem from a woman aged 35 to 49 with lung cancer. Both conserved end residues are part of each CDR3. Fields, in order: V gene, J gene, CDR3 protein.

TRBV28	TRBJ2-2	CASSLTLAGGPSTGELFF
TRBV5-4	TRBJ1-2	CASSLIPEDGYTF
TRBV27	TRBJ2-7	CASSLTGAYEQYF
TRBV11-2	TRBJ2-5	CASSWGLRETQYF
TRBV18	TRBJ2-7	CASSPQGQGHEQYF
TRBV7-9	TRBJ2-7	CASSSGQNYEQYF
TRBV15	TRBJ2-5	CATSPYPGRETQYF
TRBV11-2	TRBJ2-3	CASSFTGQGSDTQYF
TRBV7-9	TRBJ1-1	CASSLDRVVNTEAFF
TRBV7-8	TRBJ2-5	CASSLVRGIEETQYF
TRBV7-9	TRBJ2-7	CASSPFRDSQYEQYF
TRBV15	TRBJ2-7	CATSRDMSYEQYF
TRBV6-5	TRBJ1-5	CASSYSGSSNQPQHF
TRBV5-4	TRBJ2-3	CASSFPISGGAGDTQYF
TRBV5-1	TRBJ1-5	CASSWTGGQDQPQHF
TRBV7-9	TRBJ1-2	CASSPDRGVFGYTF
TRBV28	TRBJ2-5	CASSLGGRRVETQYF
TRBV3-1/TRBV3-2	TRBJ2-5	CASRNRAGETQYF
TRBV7-6	TRBJ2-3	CASSITGATRADTQYF
TRBV2	TRBJ2-5	CASSGSRVETQYF
TRBV5-1	TRBJ2-7	CASSLAGGSYEQYF
TRBV7-9	TRBJ1-6	CASSQLSMSPLHF
TRBV5-5	TRBJ1-2	CASSRDRAYGYTF
TRBV28	TRBJ1-4	CASSLSTGRAGLNEKLFF
TRBV30	TRBJ1-1	CAWSVSAEAFF
TRBV6-5	TRBJ2-5	CASRYRGVRETQYF
TRBV6-1	TRBJ1-2	CASSELQHGYTF
TRBV5-6	TRBJ2-3	CASSFRVTSGSDDTQYF
TRBV7-2	TRBJ1-1	CASSLSGVNTEAFF